Each of the 30 T cell receptor beta chains below was sequenced from the same sample in a study of blood T cell repertoires in COVID-19. Clones were sequenced by immunoSEQ multiplex PCR, and TCRdb holds only the in-frame ones, with some missing. The repertoire holds approximately 96,000 clones, with roughly nine tenths as singletons. Material: peripheral blood. These receptors were collected from a man in his sixties with acute or convalescent COVID-19.

The chain's CDR3 is CASTPLAVYNEQFF. As DNA, the CDR3 is TGTGCCAGCACCCCCTTGGCGGTTTACAATGAGCAGTTCTTC. The chain couples TRBV7-9 to TRBJ2-1; no definite D call. The germline V gene encodes CDR1 SEHNR and CDR2 FQNEAQ (reference sequence). The V gene lost 7 bases and the J gene lost 4 bases, with 14 bases spanning the gap. The CDR3 runs 14 residues. The full variable domain, with the rest looked up from reference TRBV7-9 and TRBJ2-1, is DTGVSQNPRHKITKRGQNVTFRCDPISEHNRLYWYRQTLGQGPEFLTYFQNEAQLEKSRLLSDRFSAERPKGSFSTLEIQRTEQGDSAMYLCASTPLAVYNEQFFGPGTRLTVL.

This rearrangement joins TRBV5-6 to TRBJ1-5; D ambiguous. This CDR3 has 13 residues. The V end lost 0 bases, the J end lost 6 bases, and 7 bases lay between the germline ends. Germline CDR1 and CDR2: SGHDT and YYEEEE. CDR3 residues: CASSLGAGQPQHF. DNA of the CDR3: TGTGCCAGCAGCTTGGGGGCGGGTCAGCCCCAGCATTTT.

The chain joins TRBV7-2 to TRBJ2-1; 10 bases line up with TRBD2. CDR1 is SGHTA, CDR2 FQGNSA, per germline. J lost 5 bases, V lost 5 bases, and 9 bases had no gene match. The CDR3 has 16 residues. The CDR3 coding sequence is TGTGCCAGCAGCCCGGTACTAGCGGGAAACCACAATGAGCAGTTCTTC. Translation gives CASSPVLAGNHNEQFF.

The chain carries TRBV28 and TRBJ2-1, with 9 bases aligning to TRBD2. The CDR3 contains 15 residues. Losses at the gene ends were 6 bases for V and 10 bases for J; bases not matched to a gene: 13. Germline assignment: CDR1 MDHEN and CDR2 SYDVKM. The CDR3 coding sequence is TGTGCCAGCAGCTCTAGCGGGAAGGGGGATTGGGAGCAGTTCTTC. As protein: CASSSSGKGDWEQFF.

The genes are TRBV7-3 and TRBJ2-1; 8 nucleotides align to TRBD1. The CDR3 is 15 residues long. Germline trimming cut 4 bases from V and 6 bases from J; bases unmatched to any gene: 8. Germline V gene lookup returns CDR1 SGHTA and CDR2 FQGTGA. The DNA of the CDR3 is TGTGCCAGCAGCTCCGACAGGGGTGGGGTCAATGAGCAGTTCTTC. Its protein is CASSSDRGGVNEQFF.

The chain employs TRBV2 and TRBJ1-3; 7 nucleotides agree with TRBD1. Per the germline V gene, CDR1 is SNHLY and CDR2 is FYNNEI. The CDR3 is 14 residues long. J was trimmed by 3 bases and V by 7 bases; bases with no gene match: 6. In DNA, the CDR3 is TGTGCCAGCATGTTAACAGGGGTTGGAAACACCATATATTTT. Protein product: CASMLTGVGNTIYF. Together with reference TRBV2 and TRBJ1-3, the CDR3 gives the full variable domain: EPEVTQTPSHQVTQMGQEVILRCVPISNHLYFYWYRQILGQKVEFLVSFYNNEISEKSEIFDDQFSVERPDGSNFTLKIRSTKLEDSAMYFCASMLTGVGNTIYFGEGSWLTVV.

The rearrangement links TRBV11-2 to TRBJ2-5, with 7 bases identical to TRBD1. This CDR3 region has 12 residues. After removal of 6 bases from V and 5 bases from J, the junction contained 3 bases not matched to a gene. Germline loops: CDR1 SGHAT, CDR2 FQNNGV. The CDR3 DNA is TGTGCCAGCAGTTACAGGGGTGAGACCCAGTACTTC. Translated: CASSYRGETQYF.

The genes are TRBV4-1 and TRBJ2-7; possible D gene TRBD2, 6 bases. This CDR3 has 17 amino acids. Germline CDR1 MGHRA, CDR2 YSYEKL. V was pared by 0 bases and J by 0 bases, with 15 bases between. DNA for the CDR3: TGCGCCAGCAGCCAAGAGGGGTTGGAGCGGGCCTCCTACGAGCAGTACTTC. It is translated as CASSQEGLERASYEQYF.

The chain links TRBV7-9 to TRBJ1-6, with D perhaps matching TRBD1 (6 bases). Germline V gene sequence: CDR1 SEHNR, CDR2 FQNEAQ (reference sequence). V dropped 4 bases and J dropped 7 bases, with 8 bases sitting between them. The CDR3 contains 13 residues. The DNA of the CDR3 is TGTGCCAGCAGCTCCGGGACAAATTCACCCCTCCACTTT. Translation gives CASSSGTNSPLHF.

The rearrangement uses TRBV29-1 and TRBJ2-3, with 7 nucleotides matching TRBD1. V trimming: 7 bases; J trimming: 4 bases; junction bases outside the gene matches: 5. Germline V gives CDR1 SQVTM, CDR2 ANQGSEA. This CDR3 has 12 residues. The CDR3 sequence is CSGHTGADTQYF. CDR3 DNA sequence: TGCAGCGGCCACACAGGGGCAGATACGCAGTATTTT.

The rearrangement links TRBV7-2 to TRBJ2-7; 14 bases fit TRBD2. V lost 5 bases and J lost 3; bases outside the gene matches: 3. The CDR3 contains 15 residues. Germline V gene data show CDR1 as SGHTA and CDR2 as FQGNSA. In nucleotides, the CDR3 is TGTGCCAGCAGCGAAGGACTAGCGGGAGGCTACGAGCAGTACTTC. It specifies CASSEGLAGGYEQYF. The full variable domain, its missing parts supplied by reference TRBV7-2 and TRBJ2-7, is GAGVSQSPSNKVTEKGKDVELRCDPISGHTALYWYRQSLGQGLEFLIYFQGNSAPDKSGLPSDRFSAERTGGSVSTLTIQRTQQEDSAVYLCASSEGLAGGYEQYFGPGTRLTVT.

This chain joins TRBV7-9 and TRBJ1-4, with 9 bases that match TRBD1. The CDR3 is 15 residues long. The germline CDR1 and CDR2 sequences are SEHNR and FQNEAQ (reference sequence). J lost 6 bases, V lost 3 bases, and 5 bases had no gene match. The CDR3 DNA sequence: TGTGCCAGCAGCTTTACCGGGACAGGGCATGAAAAACTGTTTTTT. As protein: CASSFTGTGHEKLFF.

This rearrangement joins TRBV6-6 to TRBJ2-7; 8 positions agree with TRBD1. The CDR3 has 14 amino acids. Losses at the gene ends were 7 bases for V and 1 base for J; bases not matched to a gene: 6. Germline-derived CDR1 and CDR2 are MNHNY and SVGAGI (reference sequence). The CDR3 loop reads CASNRGQGSYEQYF. CDR3 in DNA: TGTGCCAGCAACCGAGGACAGGGATCCTACGAGCAGTACTTC.

This clone has just one count. The chain couples TRBV4-1 to TRBJ2-7; TRBD2 is a possible D gene (6 bases). Germline loops: CDR1 MGHRA, CDR2 YSYEKL. Between the trimmed V and J ends, which lost 2 bases and 7 bases, there was a span of 21 bases. The CDR3 extends over 16 amino acids. In nucleotides, the CDR3 is TGCGCCAGCAGCCAATTTGGGGCAGCTGGGGGGTCAGAGCAGTACTTC. Encoded protein: CASSQFGAAGGSEQYF.

CDR3 residues: CASSYGTGRSYGYTF. The CDR3 region has the DNA TGTGCCAGCAGTTACGGGACAGGGCGCAGCTATGGCTACACCTTC. V gene TRBV6-5 combines with J gene TRBJ1-2; 9 bases are a match to TRBD1. The CDR3 spans 15 residues. Germline V gene sequence: CDR1 MNHEY, CDR2 SVGAGI. The trim removed 2 bases at V and 4 bases at J, leaving 5 bases unmatched.

The chain joins TRBV30 to TRBJ1-2; D is perhaps TRBD1 (5 bases). Trimming stripped 1 base from V and 7 bases from J, with 10 bases between. Germline V CDR1 and CDR2: GTSNPN, SVGIG (reference sequence). The CDR3 runs to 12 residues. CDR3 nucleotides: TGTGCCTGGAGTGCGGGGGTAGGTGGCTACACCTTC. Its translation: CAWSAGVGGYTF. The full variable domain, rest sourced from reference TRBV30 and TRBJ1-2, is SQTIHQWPATLVQPVGSPLSLECTVEGTSNPNLYWYRQAAGRGLQLLFYSVGIGQISSEVPQNLSASRPQDRQFILSSKKLLLSDSGFYLCAWSAGVGGYTFGSGTRLTVV.

The gene calls are TRBV4-1 and TRBJ2-6; the match to TRBD1 covers 7 bases. The CDR3 runs 15 residues. CDR1 MGHRA and CDR2 YSYEKL come from the germline V gene. The V segment lost 1 base and the J segment 13 bases; nucleotides outside the gene matches: 10. CDR3 sequence: CASSQGQGGFVVLTF. The DNA of the CDR3 is TGCGCCAGCAGCCAAGGACAGGGTGGTTTTGTAGTCCTGACTTTC.

This clone occurred a few times. The rearrangement joins TRBV18 to TRBJ2-7, with D perhaps TRBD2 (5 bases). Between the trimmed V and J ends, which lost 0 bases and 0 bases, there was a span of 6 bases. The CDR3 extends over 14 amino acids. Germline assignment: CDR1 KGHSH and CDR2 LQKENI. The CDR3 sequence: CASSPPAGSYEQYF. Here the CDR3 DNA reads TGTGCCAGCTCACCACCGGCGGGCTCCTACGAGCAGTACTTC.

The gene calls are TRBV7-9 and TRBJ1-5; the match to TRBD1 covers 7 bases. The ends lost 5 bases at V and 1 base at J; junction bases unmatched: 5. CDR3 length: 15 residues. Germline V gene lookup returns CDR1 SEHNR and CDR2 FQNEAQ (reference sequence). The CDR3 DNA reads TGTGCCAGCAGCCTTGCAGGGGGAAGCAATCAGCCCCAGCATTTT. Translation gives CASSLAGGSNQPQHF.

CDR3 protein: CASSGLHEGPQHF. As DNA, the CDR3 is TGTGCCAGCAGTGGACTTCATGAGGGGCCCCAGCATTTT. The rearrangement links TRBV6-1 to TRBJ1-5; no firm D call. CDR1 is MNHNS, CDR2 SASEGT, per germline. Trimming removed 4 bases at V and 9 bases at J, with 13 bases between. The CDR3 has 13 residues.

The chain is built from TRBV19 and TRBJ2-1, with 10 bases identical to TRBD2. The CDR3 extends over 16 amino acids. With 1 base clipped from V and 4 bases from J, the junction kept 4 bases outside the gene matches. CDR1 and CDR2 from the germline V gene are LNHDA and SQIVND (reference sequence). The DNA of the CDR3 is TGTGCCAGTAGTATAGCCGCGACTAGCGGGTACAATGAGCAGTTCTTC. Protein: CASSIAATSGYNEQFF.

The rearrangement joins TRBV6-5 to TRBJ2-1, with 9 bases identical to TRBD2. The CDR3 consists of 16 residues. Germline V gives CDR1 MNHEY, CDR2 SVGAGI. J lost 8 bases, V lost 0 bases, and 8 bases had no gene match. CDR3 sequence: CASSYSVVAGVYEQFF. CDR3 nucleotide sequence: TGTGCCAGCAGTTACTCGGTAGTAGCGGGAGTCTATGAGCAGTTCTTC.

The chain couples TRBV14 to TRBJ1-2; D unclear. The germline V and J ends were trimmed by 2 bases and 2 bases, with 12 bases remaining between them. Germline V CDR1 and CDR2: SGHDN, FVKESK. The CDR3 has 15 residues. The CDR3 is CASSQFNSRNYGYTF. CDR3 bases: TGTGCCAGCAGCCAATTCAACAGCCGCAACTATGGCTACACCTTC.

This sequence joins TRBV7-9 and TRBJ2-7, with D perhaps TRBD2 (5 bases). This CDR3 contains 15 residues. Trimming shortened V by 5 bases and J by 0 bases, and 14 bases separated the two germline ends. Germline assignment: CDR1 SEHNR and CDR2 FQNEAQ (reference sequence). CDR3 DNA: TGTGCCAGCAGCGACCGGGATCAGAACTCCTACGAGCAGTACTTC. Translated, it gives CASSDRDQNSYEQYF.

The chain's CDR3 is CASTYGTEQGYTF. CDR3 bases: TGTGCCAGCACCTACGGGACAGAACAGGGCTACACCTTC. The genes are TRBV7-3 and TRBJ1-2, with 7 nucleotides matching TRBD1. There are 13 residues in the CDR3. Looked up from germline, CDR1 is SGHTA and CDR2 is FQGTGA. With V trimmed by 7 bases and J by 8 bases, 10 bases remained unmatched.

V is TRBV28 and J is TRBJ1-5; no reliable D call. Trimming took off 6 bases at V and 7 bases at J, with 16 bases between the two ends. Germline V gene lookup returns CDR1 MDHEN and CDR2 SYDVKM. CDR3 size: 14 residues. The CDR3 loop is CASSLWAEDQPQHF. The CDR3 DNA reads as TGTGCCAGCAGCCTTTGGGCGGAGGACCAGCCCCAGCATTTT.

This clone was observed a single time. The chain carries TRBV28 and TRBJ1-4, with a tentative D call TRBD1 (6 bases). Germline-derived CDR1 and CDR2 are MDHEN and SYDVKM. The CDR3 covers 15 residues. Trimming took 5 bases from V and 3 from J, leaving 13 bases between them. The chain's CDR3 is CASSPLGQSNEKLFF. CDR3 bases: TGTGCCAGCAGTCCCCTAGGACAGTCTAATGAAAAACTGTTTTTT.

The rearrangement joins TRBV7-9 to TRBJ2-5; D gene unclear. There are 15 residues in the CDR3. The V gene lost 4 bases and the J gene lost 2 bases, with 14 bases spanning the gap. CDR1 and CDR2 (germline): SEHNR, FQNEAQ (reference sequence). The chain's CDR3 is CASSYSPNPQETQYF. In DNA, the CDR3 is TGTGCCAGCAGCTATAGTCCCAACCCACAAGAGACCCAGTACTTC. The complete variable domain, with remaining parts taken from reference TRBV7-9 and TRBJ2-5, reads DTGVSQNPRHKITKRGQNVTFRCDPISEHNRLYWYRQTLGQGPEFLTYFQNEAQLEKSRLLSDRFSAERPKGSFSTLEIQRTEQGDSAMYLCASSYSPNPQETQYFGPGTRLLVL.

V gene TRBV29-1 combines with J gene TRBJ1-2; 9 bases are shared with TRBD1. Per germline, CDR1 SQVTM and CDR2 ANQGSEA. V was clipped by 1 base and J by 7 bases; unmatched bases: 7. This CDR3 contains 14 residues. CDR3 loop: CSVEGGQGFTGYTF. As DNA, the CDR3 is TGCAGCGTTGAAGGGGGACAGGGCTTTACTGGCTACACCTTC.

The rearrangement joins TRBV19 to TRBJ2-1; 8 bases match TRBD2. The CDR3 consists of 13 residues. CDR1 LNHDA and CDR2 SQIVND come from the germline V gene (reference sequence). V gave up 5 bases and J gave up 8 bases; unmatched junction bases: 5. The CDR3 spells CASSLQAGDEQFF. In nucleotides, the CDR3 is TGTGCCAGTAGTCTACAAGCGGGAGATGAGCAGTTCTTC.